This TCR beta chain is drawn from a study of cytomegalovirus exposure and HLA in healthy donors. Study-level background: Among the approximately 400 genotyped donors, less than 85% were placed in the Caucasian-associated ancestry cluster. Study-level findings and limits: The majority of CMV-associated TCR beta chains were reported as apparently HLA-restricted in a later analysis. The classifier was said to identify cytomegalovirus status with high specificity and sensitivity.

With 5 bases removed from V and 1 base from J, the gap between germline ends came to 13 bases. CDR1 SGHNT and CDR2 YYREEE come from the germline V gene (reference sequence). The CDR3 has 15 amino acids. The PCR had 60 Vbeta and 13 Jbeta primers. Clones were read by immunoSEQ multiplex PCR, and TCRdb kept only the in-frame ones, dropping some. The table includes roughly 100,000 clones, approximately 76% detected once. As for this clone: The antigen is undetermined.

The sequencing input was PBMCs. This sequence originates from a woman aged 60-75 years in good health and CMV-seropositive. The V and J genes are TRBV5-4 and TRBJ2-4, with D unresolved. The CDR3 bases are TGTGCCAGCAGTCCTAAATCTTTTGCCAAAAACATTCAGTACTTC. Protein product: CASSPKSFAKNIQYF.